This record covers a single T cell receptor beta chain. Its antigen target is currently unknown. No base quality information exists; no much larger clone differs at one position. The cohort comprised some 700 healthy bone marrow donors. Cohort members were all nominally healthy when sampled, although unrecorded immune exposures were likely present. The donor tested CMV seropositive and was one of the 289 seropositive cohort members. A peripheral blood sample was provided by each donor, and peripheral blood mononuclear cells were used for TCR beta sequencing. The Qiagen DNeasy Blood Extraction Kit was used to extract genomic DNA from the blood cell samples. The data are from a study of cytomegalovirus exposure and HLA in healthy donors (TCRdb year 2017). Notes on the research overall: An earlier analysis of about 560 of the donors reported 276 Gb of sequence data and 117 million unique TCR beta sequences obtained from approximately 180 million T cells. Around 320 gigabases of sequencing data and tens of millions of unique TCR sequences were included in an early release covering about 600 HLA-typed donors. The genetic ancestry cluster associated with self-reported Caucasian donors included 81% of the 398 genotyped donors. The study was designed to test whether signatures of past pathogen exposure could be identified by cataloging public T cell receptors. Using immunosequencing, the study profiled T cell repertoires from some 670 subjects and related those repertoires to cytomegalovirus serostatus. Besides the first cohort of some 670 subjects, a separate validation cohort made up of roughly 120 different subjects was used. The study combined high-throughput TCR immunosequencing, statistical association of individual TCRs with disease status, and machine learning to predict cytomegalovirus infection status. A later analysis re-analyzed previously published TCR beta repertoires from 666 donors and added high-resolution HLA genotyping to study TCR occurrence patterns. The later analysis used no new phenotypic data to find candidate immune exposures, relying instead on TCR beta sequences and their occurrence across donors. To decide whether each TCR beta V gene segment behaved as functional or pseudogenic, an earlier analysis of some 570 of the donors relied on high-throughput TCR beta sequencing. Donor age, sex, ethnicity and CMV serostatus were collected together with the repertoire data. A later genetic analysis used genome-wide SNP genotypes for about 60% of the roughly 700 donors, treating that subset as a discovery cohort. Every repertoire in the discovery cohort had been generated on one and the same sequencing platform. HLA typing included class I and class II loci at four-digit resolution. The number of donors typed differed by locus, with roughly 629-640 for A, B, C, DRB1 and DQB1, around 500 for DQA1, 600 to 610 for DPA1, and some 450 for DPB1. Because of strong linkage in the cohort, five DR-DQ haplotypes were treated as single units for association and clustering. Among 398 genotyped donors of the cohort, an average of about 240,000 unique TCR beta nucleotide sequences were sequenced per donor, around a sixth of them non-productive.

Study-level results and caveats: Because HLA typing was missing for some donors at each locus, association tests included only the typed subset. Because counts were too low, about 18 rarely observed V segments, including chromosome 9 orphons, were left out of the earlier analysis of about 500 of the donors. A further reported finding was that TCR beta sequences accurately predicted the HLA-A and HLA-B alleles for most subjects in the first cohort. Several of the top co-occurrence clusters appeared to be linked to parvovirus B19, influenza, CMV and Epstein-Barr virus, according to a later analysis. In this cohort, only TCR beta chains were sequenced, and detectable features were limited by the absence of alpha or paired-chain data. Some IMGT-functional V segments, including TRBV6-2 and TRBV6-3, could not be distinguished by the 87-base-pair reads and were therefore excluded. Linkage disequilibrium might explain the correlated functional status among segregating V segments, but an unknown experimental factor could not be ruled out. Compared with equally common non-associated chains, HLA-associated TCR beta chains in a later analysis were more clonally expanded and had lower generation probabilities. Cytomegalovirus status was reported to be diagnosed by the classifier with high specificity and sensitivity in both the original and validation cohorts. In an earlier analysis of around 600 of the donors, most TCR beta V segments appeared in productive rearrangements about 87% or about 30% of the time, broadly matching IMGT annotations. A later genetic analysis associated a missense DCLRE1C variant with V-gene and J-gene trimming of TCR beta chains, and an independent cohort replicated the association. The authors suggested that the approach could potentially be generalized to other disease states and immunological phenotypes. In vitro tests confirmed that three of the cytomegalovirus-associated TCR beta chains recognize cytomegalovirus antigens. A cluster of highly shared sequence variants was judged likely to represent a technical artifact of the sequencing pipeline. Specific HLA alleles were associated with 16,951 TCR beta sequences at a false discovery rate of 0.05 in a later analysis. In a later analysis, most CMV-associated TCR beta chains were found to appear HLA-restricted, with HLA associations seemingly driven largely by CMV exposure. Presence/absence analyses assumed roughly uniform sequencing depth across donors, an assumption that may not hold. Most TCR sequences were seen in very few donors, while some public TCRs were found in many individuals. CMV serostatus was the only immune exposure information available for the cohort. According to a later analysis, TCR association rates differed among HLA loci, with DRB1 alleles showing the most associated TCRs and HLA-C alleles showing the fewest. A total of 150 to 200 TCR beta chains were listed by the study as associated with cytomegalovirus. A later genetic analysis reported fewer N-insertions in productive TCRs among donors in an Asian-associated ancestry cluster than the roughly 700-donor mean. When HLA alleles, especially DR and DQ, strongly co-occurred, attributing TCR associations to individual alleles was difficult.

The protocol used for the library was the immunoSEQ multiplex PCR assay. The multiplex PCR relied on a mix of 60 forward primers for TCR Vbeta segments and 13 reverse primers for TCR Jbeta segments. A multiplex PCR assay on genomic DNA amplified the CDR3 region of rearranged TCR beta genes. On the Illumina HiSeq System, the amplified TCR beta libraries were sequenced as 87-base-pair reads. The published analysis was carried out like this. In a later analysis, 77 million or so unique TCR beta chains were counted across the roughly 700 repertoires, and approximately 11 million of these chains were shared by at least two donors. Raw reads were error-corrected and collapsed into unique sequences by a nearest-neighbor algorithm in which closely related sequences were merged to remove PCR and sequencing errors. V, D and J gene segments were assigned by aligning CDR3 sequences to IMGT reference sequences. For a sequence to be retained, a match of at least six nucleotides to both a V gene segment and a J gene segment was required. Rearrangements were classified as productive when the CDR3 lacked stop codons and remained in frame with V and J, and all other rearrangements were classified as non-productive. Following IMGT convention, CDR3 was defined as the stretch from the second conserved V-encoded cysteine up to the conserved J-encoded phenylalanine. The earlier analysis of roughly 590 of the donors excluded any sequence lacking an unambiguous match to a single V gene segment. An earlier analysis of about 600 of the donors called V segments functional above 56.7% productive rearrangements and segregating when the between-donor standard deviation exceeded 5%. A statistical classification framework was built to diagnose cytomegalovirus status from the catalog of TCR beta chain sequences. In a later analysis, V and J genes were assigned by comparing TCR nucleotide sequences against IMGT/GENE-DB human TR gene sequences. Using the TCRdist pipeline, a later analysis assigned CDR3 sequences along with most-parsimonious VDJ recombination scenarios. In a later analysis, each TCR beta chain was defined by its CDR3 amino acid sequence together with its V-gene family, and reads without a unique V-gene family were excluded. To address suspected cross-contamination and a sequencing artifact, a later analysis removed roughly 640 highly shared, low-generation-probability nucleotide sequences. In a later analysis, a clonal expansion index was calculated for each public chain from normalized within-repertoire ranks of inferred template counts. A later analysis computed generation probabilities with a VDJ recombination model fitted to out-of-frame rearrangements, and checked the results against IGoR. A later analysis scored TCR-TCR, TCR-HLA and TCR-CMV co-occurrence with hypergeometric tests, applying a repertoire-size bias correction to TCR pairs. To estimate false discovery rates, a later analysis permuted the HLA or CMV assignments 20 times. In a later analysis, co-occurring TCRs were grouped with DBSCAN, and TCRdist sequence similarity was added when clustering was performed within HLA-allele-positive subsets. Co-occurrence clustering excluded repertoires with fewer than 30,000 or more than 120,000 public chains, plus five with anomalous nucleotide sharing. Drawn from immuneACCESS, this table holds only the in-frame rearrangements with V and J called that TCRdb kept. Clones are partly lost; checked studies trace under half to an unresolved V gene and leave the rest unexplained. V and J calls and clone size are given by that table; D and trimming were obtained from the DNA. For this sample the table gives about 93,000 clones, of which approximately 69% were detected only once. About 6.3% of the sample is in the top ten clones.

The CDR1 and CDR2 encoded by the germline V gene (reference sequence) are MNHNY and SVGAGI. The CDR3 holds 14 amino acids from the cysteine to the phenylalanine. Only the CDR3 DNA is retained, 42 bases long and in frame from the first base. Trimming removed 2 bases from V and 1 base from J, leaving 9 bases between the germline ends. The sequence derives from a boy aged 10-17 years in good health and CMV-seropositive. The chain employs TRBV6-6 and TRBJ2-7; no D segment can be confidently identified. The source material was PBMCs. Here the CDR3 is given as CASSYGPISYEQYF. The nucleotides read TGTGCCAGCAGTTACGGGCCGATTTCCTACGAGCAGTACTTC.